This TCR beta chain was sequenced during a study of cytomegalovirus exposure and HLA in healthy donors. Study-wide context: As an earlier analysis found, around 170 million T cells yielded over 95 million unique TCR beta sequences. Study results and caveats: Rarity characterized most TCR sequences, yet some public TCRs appeared in many donors. Prediction of most subjects' HLA-A and HLA-B alleles by TCR beta sequences was reportedly accurate. A later analysis reportedly found that, within productive TCRs, an Asian-associated ancestry cluster had fewer N-insertions than the mean observed across the approximately 690 donors.

Researchers ran the PCR with 60 Vbeta and 13 Jbeta primers. TCRdb's table, derived via immunoSEQ multiplex PCR, lists solely in-frame clones and lacks some. Found here are 100,000 to 150,000 clones, just over 70% of them singletons; the top ten hold approximately 2.6%. CDR1 is SGHDT, CDR2 YYEEEE, per germline. V was shortened by 3 bases and J by 3 bases, with 12 bases between the two germline ends. This CDR3 is 14 amino acids long. About this clone: Its target is not known.

This receptor was obtained from a woman aged 55-69 years in good health and CMV-seropositive. The material sequenced was PBMCs. The chain couples TRBV5-6 to TRBJ2-5; no clear D. CDR3 in amino acids: CASSSWALEETQYF. The CDR3 coding sequence is TGTGCCAGCAGCTCCTGGGCTTTAGAAGAGACCCAGTACTTC.